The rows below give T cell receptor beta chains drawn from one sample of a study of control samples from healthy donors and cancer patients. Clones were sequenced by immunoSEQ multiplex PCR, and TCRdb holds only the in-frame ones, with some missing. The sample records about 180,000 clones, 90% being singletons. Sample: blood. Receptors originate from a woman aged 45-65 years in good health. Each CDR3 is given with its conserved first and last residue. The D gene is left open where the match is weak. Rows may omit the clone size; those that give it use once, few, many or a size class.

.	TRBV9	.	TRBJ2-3	TGTGCCAGCAGCGTATTCCCAGGGGCAGATACGCAGTATTTT	CASSVFPGADTQYF
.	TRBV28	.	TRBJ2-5	TGTGCCAGCAGTCCCCGACGGGGTGGGGAGACCCAGTACTTC	CASSPRRGGETQYF
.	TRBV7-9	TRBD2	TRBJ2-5	TGTGCCAGCAGCTTAGCGCTGGGGGGGGAGACCCAGTACTTC	CASSLALGGETQYF
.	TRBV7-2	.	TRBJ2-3	TGTGCCAGCAGCTTAGCGATTTACTATAGCACAGATACGCAGTATTTT	CASSLAIYYSTDTQYF
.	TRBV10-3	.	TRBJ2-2	TGTGCCATCAGTGCAGGGACGAGCACCGGGGAGCTGTTTTTT	CAISAGTSTGELFF
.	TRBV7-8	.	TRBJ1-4	TGTGCCAGCAGCTTGACGGATGAAAAACTGTTTTTT	CASSLTDEKLFF
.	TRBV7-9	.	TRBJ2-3	TGTGCCAGCAGCTTAAGCCGCCACGGGACAGATACGCAGTATTTT	CASSLSRHGTDTQYF
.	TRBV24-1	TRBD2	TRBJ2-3	TGTGCCACCAGTGAGATGGGAGCGGGGAGCACAGATACGCAGTATTTT	CATSEMGAGSTDTQYF
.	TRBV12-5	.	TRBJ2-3	TGTGCTAGTGGTTTGGTATATCGTGCCGGGACCCTCACAGATACGCAGTATTTT	CASGLVYRAGTLTDTQYF
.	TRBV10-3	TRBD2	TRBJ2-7	TGTGCCATCAGTGAGTCAGGACTAGCGGGAGTATCCCCCTTTTACGAGCAGTACTTC	CAISESGLAGVSPFYEQYF
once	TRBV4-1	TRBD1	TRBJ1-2	TGCGCCAGCAGCCAGCGGGACAGGAGTTGGGTTGGCTACACCTTC	CASSQRDRSWVGYTF
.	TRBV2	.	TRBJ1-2	TGTGCCAGCAGTGAATCTAACAGGGTGAATGGCTACACCTTC	CASSESNRVNGYTF
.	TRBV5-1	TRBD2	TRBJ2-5	TGCGCCAGCAGCTTGGACGTGGGGGGGCAAGAGACCCAGTACTTC	CASSLDVGGQETQYF
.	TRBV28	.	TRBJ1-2	TGTGCCAGCACCCCGGCAGGGAACTATGGCTACACCTTC	CASTPAGNYGYTF
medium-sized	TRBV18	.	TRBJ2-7	TGTGCCAGCTCACGGATGGAGGCCAGGTGGCAGTACTTC	CASSRMEARWQYF
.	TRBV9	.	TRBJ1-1	TGTGCCAGCAGCGTAGTTTTAGGGGGGGGCACTGAAGCTTTCTTT	CASSVVLGGGTEAFF
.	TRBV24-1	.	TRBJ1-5	TGTGCCACCAGTGCTGTTGGAATAAATCAGCCCCAGCATTTT	CATSAVGINQPQHF
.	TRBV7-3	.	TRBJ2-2	TGTGCCAGCAGCTCCGGCAGCCTGGGAACCGGGGAGCTGTTTTTT	CASSSGSLGTGELFF
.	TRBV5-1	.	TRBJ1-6	TGCGCCAGCAGCGTTCCACAGGGAGGTTCACCCCTCCACTTT	CASSVPQGGSPLHF
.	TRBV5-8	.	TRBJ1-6	TGTGCCAGCAGCCCCGATCAGGCGACAACCTACGGTTCACCCCTCCACTTT	CASSPDQATTYGSPLHF
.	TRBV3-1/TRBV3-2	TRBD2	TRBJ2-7	TGTGCCAGCAGCCTCTCCCCGGGAGGGCCCTACGAGCAGTACTTC	CASSLSPGGPYEQYF
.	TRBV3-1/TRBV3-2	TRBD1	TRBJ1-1	TGTGCCAGCAGCCAAGCCGGGACAGGGGTATTTGGCACTGAAGCTTTCTTT	CASSQAGTGVFGTEAFF
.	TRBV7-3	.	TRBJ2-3	TGTGCCAGCAGCTTAATGACTGTCGGTACGCAGTATTTT	CASSLMTVGTQYF
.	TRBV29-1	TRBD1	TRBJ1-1	TGCAGCGTTGCTGTGAGGACAGGTGACACTGAAGCTTTCTTT	CSVAVRTGDTEAFF
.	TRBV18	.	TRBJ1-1	TGTGCCAGCTCACGTCCCGGTTTCCTTGAAGCTTTCTTT	CASSRPGFLEAFF
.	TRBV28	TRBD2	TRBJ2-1	TGTGCCAGCAGTTTAGGTAGCGGGAGAGGGAATGAGCAGTTCTTC	CASSLGSGRGNEQFF
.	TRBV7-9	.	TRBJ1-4	TGTGCCAGCAGCGCACTTTCCTTCGACAGTTCCGCAACTAATGAAAAACTGTTTTTT	CASSALSFDSSATNEKLFF
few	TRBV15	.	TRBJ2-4	TGTGCCACCAGCAGAGATCTTGGACAGTCCACCCAGTACTTC	CATSRDLGQSTQYF
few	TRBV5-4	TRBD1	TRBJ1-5	TGTGCCAGCAGCTACGGGACAGGGAACAATCAGCCCCAGCATTTT	CASSYGTGNNQPQHF
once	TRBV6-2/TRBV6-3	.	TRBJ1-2	TGTGCCAGCAGTTACTCGGATGTGATGGACTATGGCTACACCTTC	CASSYSDVMDYGYTF
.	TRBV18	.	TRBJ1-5	TGTGCCAGCTCACAAATTCGGGGCTATAGCAATCAGCCCCAGCATTTT	CASSQIRGYSNQPQHF
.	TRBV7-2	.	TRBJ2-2	TGTGCCAGCAGCCCACAGGGGAACACCGGGGAGCTGTTTTTT	CASSPQGNTGELFF
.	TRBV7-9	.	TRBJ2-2	TGTGCCAGCAGCTTAGTACCCGACTTGGAGCTGTTTTTT	CASSLVPDLELFF
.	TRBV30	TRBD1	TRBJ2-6	TGTGCCTGTTGGACAGGCGCTGGGGCCAACGTCCTGACTTTC	CACWTGAGANVLTF
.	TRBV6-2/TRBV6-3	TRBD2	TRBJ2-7	TGTGCCAGCAGTTACGGCCAGCGGGGCTACGAGCAGTACTTC	CASSYGQRGYEQYF
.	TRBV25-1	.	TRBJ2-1	TGTGCCAGCACCAATGAGCAGTTCTTC	CASTNEQFF
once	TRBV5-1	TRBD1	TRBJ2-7	TGCGCCAGCACCAGACAGGGGGCCAACTACGAGCAGTACTTC	CASTRQGANYEQYF
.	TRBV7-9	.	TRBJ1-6	TGTGCCAGCAGCTTAGGCTCACCCCTCCACTTT	CASSLGSPLHF
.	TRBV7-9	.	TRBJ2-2	TGTGCCAGCAGCTTGGAACGCTGGGACGGGGAGCTGTTTTTT	CASSLERWDGELFF
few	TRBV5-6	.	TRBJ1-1	TGTGCCAGCAGCTTGGGCAGGAACACTGAAGCTTTCTTT	CASSLGRNTEAFF
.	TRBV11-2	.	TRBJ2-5	TGTGCCAGCAGCCCAATCCCGACAGAGGGCGAGACCCAGTACTTC	CASSPIPTEGETQYF
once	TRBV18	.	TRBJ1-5	TGTGCCAGCTCACCATTCATCGGAGAAGGGGACAATCAGCCCCAGCATTTT	CASSPFIGEGDNQPQHF
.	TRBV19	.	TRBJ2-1	TGTGCCAGTAGTATTATCGGTTGGGGGGCCAGGGATGGTGAGCAGTTCTTC	CASSIIGWGARDGEQFF
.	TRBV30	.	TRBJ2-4	TGTGCCTGGAGTGTACCCCCTTCCAGGGCTAAGTACTTC	CAWSVPPSRAKYF
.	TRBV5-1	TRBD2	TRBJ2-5	TGCGCCAGCAGCTTGGGTAGCGGGGGCGTCAAAGAGACCCAGTACTTC	CASSLGSGGVKETQYF
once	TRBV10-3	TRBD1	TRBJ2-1	TGTGCCATCAGTGGCGGGACAGGGGCCTCCAATGAGCAGTTCTTC	CAISGGTGASNEQFF
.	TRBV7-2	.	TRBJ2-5	TGTGCCAGCAGGATTAGCAGGTACCAAGAGACCCAGTACTTC	CASRISRYQETQYF
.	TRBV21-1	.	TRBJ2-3	TGTGCCAGCAGCCCGTCGGGACAGCCCGGAGATACGCAGTATTTT	CASSPSGQPGDTQYF
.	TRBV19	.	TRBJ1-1	TGTGCCAGTAGTTCAGGGTGGCACACTGAAGCTTTCTTT	CASSSGWHTEAFF
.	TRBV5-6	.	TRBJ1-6	TGTGCCAGCAGCTTGGACGGGACACCCCTCCACTTT	CASSLDGTPLHF
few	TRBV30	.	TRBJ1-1	TGTGCCTGGAGTGACAGAATGAACACTGAAGCTTTCTTT	CAWSDRMNTEAFF
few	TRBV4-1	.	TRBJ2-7	TGCGCCAGCAGCCCCTTCGGCTACGAGCAGTACTTC	CASSPFGYEQYF
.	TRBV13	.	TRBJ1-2	TGTGCCAGCAGCTTAGTATCAGGGGCCGTGGAGGGCTACACCTTC	CASSLVSGAVEGYTF
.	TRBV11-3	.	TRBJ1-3	TGTGCCAGCAGCTTAGACGGGACAATTGGAAACACCATATATTTT	CASSLDGTIGNTIYF